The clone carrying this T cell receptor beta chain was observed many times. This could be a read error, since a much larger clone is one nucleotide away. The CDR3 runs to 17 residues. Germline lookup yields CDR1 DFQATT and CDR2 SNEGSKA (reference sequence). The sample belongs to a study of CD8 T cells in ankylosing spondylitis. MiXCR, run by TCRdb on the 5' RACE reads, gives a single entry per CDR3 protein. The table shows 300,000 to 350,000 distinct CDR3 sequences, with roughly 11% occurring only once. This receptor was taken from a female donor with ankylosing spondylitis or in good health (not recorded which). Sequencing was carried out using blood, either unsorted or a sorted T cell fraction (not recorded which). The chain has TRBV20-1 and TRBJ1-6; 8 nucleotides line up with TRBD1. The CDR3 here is CCARDNGQGSYNSPLHF. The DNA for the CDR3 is TGCTGTGCTAGAGATAACGGACAGGGCTCCTATAATTCACCCCTCCACTTT.